The clone carrying this TCR beta chain is called medium-sized based on its frequency. Its antigen is not identified. TRB was amplified from approximately 230 ng of peripheral blood genomic DNA per sample. CDR3 length equals 15 residues. Germline CDR1 and CDR2: SGHAT and FQDESV (reference sequence). The sample originates from a study of T cell clusters in autoimmune cytopenias. Study-level findings and limits: Primary autoimmune cytopenia patients seemingly lacked the physiological T cell clusters found in healthy donors. The cluster-lack signature was not seen for secondary cytopenia versus chronic lymphocytic leukemia.

One tube held mixed TRB-A and TRB-B primer pools for touch-down PCR. TCRdb re-called the multiplex PCR reads, yielding one record per CDR3 amino acid sequence without DNA. The listing contains 11,000 or so distinct CDR3 sequences. The sample also formed part of further work on T cell repertoires in aging, cancer and after chemotherapy. That work adds: The full dataset contained several million TCR reads.

Sequenced: peripheral blood. The clonotype originates from a human donor in good health. The chain joins TRBV11-1 to TRBJ2-5; the D call from TCRdb, TRBD2, cannot be confirmed without DNA. CDR3 protein: CASSWTSGGKETQYF.